This TCR beta chain originates from a study of cytomegalovirus exposure and HLA in healthy donors. The wider study: There were several hundred genotyped donors. Of these, roughly 84% fell in the genetic ancestry cluster associated with self-reported Caucasian donors.

V lost 6 bases, J lost 4 bases, and 13 bases lay in between. Germline lookup yields CDR1 SNHLY and CDR2 FYNNEI. This CDR3 has 14 residues. Use of 60 Vbeta and 13 Jbeta primers characterized the PCR. The method was immunoSEQ multiplex PCR; TCRdb's version includes in-frame clones alone and lacks a portion of them. This table holds 150,000 to 200,000 clones, 70% to 85% found once. What was sequenced was PBMCs. This sequence was found in a human donor in good health. The rearrangement joins TRBV2 to TRBJ1-5; the D is unclear. Written as DNA, the CDR3 is TGTGCCAGCAGAGCCACGGTCAGGAATCAGCCCCAGCATTTT. It encodes CASRATVRNQPQHF.